This T cell receptor (beta chain) was captured in a study of cytomegalovirus exposure and HLA in healthy donors. About the research overall: The roughly 130 validation repertoires used the same platform as the approximately 700 first-cohort repertoires, a later analysis reported. Study-wide findings and caveats: Cytomegalovirus association was listed for 150 or so TCR beta chains. For cytomegalovirus status, the classifier reportedly gave diagnoses with high specificity and sensitivity.

In the case of this clone: The antigen is undetermined.

Between the trimmed V and J ends, which lost 4 bases and 4 bases, there was a span of 16 bases. Per germline, CDR1 MDHEN and CDR2 SYDVKM. CDR3 length: 15 residues. The data were produced by immunoSEQ multiplex PCR, yet TCRdb's version contains in-frame clones alone and is incomplete. The profile shows 190,000 or so clones, around 80% of them singletons. The TCR comes from a woman younger than 45 in good health and CMV-seropositive. J is TRBJ1-2 and V is TRBV28, with TRBD1 as a possible D gene (5 bases). The material sequenced was PBMCs. For the CDR3, the DNA is TGTGCCAGCAGTTCAGGCGGGGGGGTTATCTATGGCTACACCTTC. Translation gives CASSSGGGVIYGYTF.